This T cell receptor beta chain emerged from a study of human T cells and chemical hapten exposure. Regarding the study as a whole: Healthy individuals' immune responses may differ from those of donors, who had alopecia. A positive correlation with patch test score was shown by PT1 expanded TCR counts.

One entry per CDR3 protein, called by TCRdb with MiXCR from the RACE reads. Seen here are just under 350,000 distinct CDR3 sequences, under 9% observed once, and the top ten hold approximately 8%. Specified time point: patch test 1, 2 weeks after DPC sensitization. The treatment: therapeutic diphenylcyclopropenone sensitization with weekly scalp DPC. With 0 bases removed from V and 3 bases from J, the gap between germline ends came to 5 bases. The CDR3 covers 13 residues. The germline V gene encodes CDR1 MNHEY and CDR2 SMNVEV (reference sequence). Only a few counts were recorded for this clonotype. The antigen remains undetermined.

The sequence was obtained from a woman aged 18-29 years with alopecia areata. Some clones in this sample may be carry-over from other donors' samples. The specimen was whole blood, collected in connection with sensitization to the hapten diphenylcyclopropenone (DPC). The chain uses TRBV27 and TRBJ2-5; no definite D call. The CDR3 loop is CASSLSKKETQYF. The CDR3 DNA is TGTGCCAGCAGTTTATCGAAGAAAGAGACCCAGTACTTC.